The 15 T cell receptor beta chains presented below share a single source sample, sequenced in a study of blood T cell repertoires in COVID-19 (dated by TCRdb to 2020 to 2021). Preparation of the library involved the immunoSEQ multiplex PCR assay. TCRdb limited this immuneACCESS table to in-frame rearrangements with V and J called. A share of clones is missing; checked studies link under half to unresolved V genes, and the rest is unexplained. The sample table lists 150,000 to 200,000 clones, approximately 82% of them with a count of one. Of the sample, about 4.6% falls within the top ten clones. The sequenced material came from PBMCs or T cells enriched from blood (not recorded which). All receptors derive from a woman between 50 and 59 years old who had recovered from COVID-19.

The rearrangement joins TRBV9 to TRBJ2-3; 10 nucleotides match TRBD2. The CDR3 is made up of 16 amino acids. After removal of 0 bases from V and 4 bases from J, the junction contained 5 bases not matched to a gene. Germline V gene lookup returns CDR1 SGDLS and CDR2 YYNGEE. CDR3 nucleotides: TGTGCCAGCAGCGTAGGGGCTAGCGGGGGCTCAGATACGCAGTATTTT. Protein: CASSVGASGGSDTQYF.

In this sample, this clone turned up once. This sequence joins TRBV9 and TRBJ2-3, with 7 bases fitting TRBD1. This CDR3 comprises 16 residues. V was pared by 4 bases and J by 3 bases, with 11 bases of the junction left unmatched. Per the germline V gene, CDR1 is SGDLS and CDR2 is YYNGEE. In DNA form, the CDR3 reads TGTGCCAGCAGCTCCCTCCCCTCGGGACAGACAGATACGCAGTATTTT. Its protein product is CASSSLPSGQTDTQYF.

This clone occurred once. The V call is TRBV28, the J call TRBJ1-3; D might be TRBD1 (5 bases). The CDR3 consists of 14 residues. Looked up from germline, CDR1 is MDHEN and CDR2 is SYDVKM. V was pared by 5 bases and J by 1 base, with 9 bases between. The CDR3 here is CASSPGTSGNTIYF. The CDR3 DNA reads TGTGCCAGCAGTCCCGGGACTTCTGGAAACACCATATATTTT.

The J gene is TRBJ2-1, the V gene TRBV6-5, with 7 bases identical to TRBD2. V was clipped by 5 bases and J by 5 bases; unmatched bases: 9. The germline gives CDR1 MNHEY, CDR2 SVGAGI. The CDR3 is 15 residues long. The CDR3: CASSPSGGRHNEQFF. CDR3 DNA sequence: TGTGCCAGCAGTCCCTCCGGGGGGAGACACAATGAGCAGTTCTTC.

This clone was counted once. This sequence joins TRBV7-2 and TRBJ1-2, with D unclear. The CDR3 runs 14 residues. The V gene lost 1 base and the J gene lost 4 bases, with 10 bases spanning the gap. From germline, CDR1 is SGHTA and CDR2 FQGNSA. The CDR3 spells CASSLEEGSYGYTF. CDR3 DNA sequence: TGTGCCAGCAGCTTAGAGGAGGGTAGCTATGGCTACACCTTC. The full variable domain, rest sourced from reference TRBV7-2 and TRBJ1-2, is GAGVSQSPSNKVTEKGKDVELRCDPISGHTALYWYRQSLGQGLEFLIYFQGNSAPDKSGLPSDRFSAERTGGSVSTLTIQRTQQEDSAVYLCASSLEEGSYGYTFGSGTRLTVV.

The CDR3 loop is CASSEASGADTQYF. The CDR3 DNA follows: TGTGCCAGCAGTGAAGCCTCCGGGGCAGATACGCAGTATTTT. V usage is TRBV6-1 and J usage is TRBJ2-3; perhaps TRBD2 as D (5 bases). This CDR3 contains 14 residues. Germline values: CDR1 MNHNS, CDR2 SASEGT. Trimming pared 0 bases from V and 4 bases from J, leaving 8 bases between.

The chain has TRBV3-1 (or the pseudogene TRBV3-2) and TRBJ1-3; D gene ambiguous. V lost 1 base and J 0 bases, leaving 7 bases between the germline ends. The CDR3 totals 15 residues. CDR1 and CDR2 (germline): LGHDT, YNNKEL (reference sequence). The CDR3 here is CASSQVRVSGNTIYF. CDR3 nucleotide sequence: TGTGCCAGCAGCCAAGTTCGGGTCTCTGGAAACACCATATATTTT.

The chain uses TRBV6-2 or TRBV6-3 and TRBJ2-5; D is unclear. Between the trimmed V and J ends, which lost 5 bases and 5 bases, there was a span of 6 bases. The CDR3 spans 11 residues. Germline CDR1 MNHEY, CDR2 SVGEGT. This CDR3 reads CASSLGETQYF. CDR3 sequence (DNA): TGTGCCAGCAGTCTCGGGGAGACCCAGTACTTC.

V is TRBV7-8 and J is TRBJ2-7; 10 bases map to TRBD1. The CDR3 loop spans 16 amino acids. J lost 3 bases, V lost 1 base, and 6 bases had no gene match. Germline CDR1 and CDR2: SGHVS and FQNEAQ. This CDR3 reads CASSLGPGQGIYEQYV. The CDR3 region has the DNA TGTGCCAGCAGCTTAGGCCCGGGACAGGGGATCTACGAGCAGTACGTC.

Here the CDR3 DNA reads TGTGCCAGCCGACGGGGGGGACATTCTGAGTATGGCTACACCTTC. This sequence encodes CASRRGGHSEYGYTF. J is TRBJ1-2 and V is TRBV28; D perhaps matches TRBD1 (6 bases). The CDR3 loop spans 15 amino acids. Deletions cut 8 bases from V and 5 bases from J, with 21 bases between. Germline V gene sequence: CDR1 MDHEN, CDR2 SYDVKM.

This sequence joins TRBV3-1 (or the pseudogene TRBV3-2) and TRBJ2-5; TRBD2 agrees at 7 bases. CDR1 and CDR2 (germline): LGHDT, YNNKEL (reference sequence). The CDR3 is 16 residues long. Trimming removed 4 bases from V and 4 bases from J; junction bases left unmatched: 12. The CDR3, as DNA: TGTGCCAGCAGCCCCAGAGGTCGACTAGCCGGAGAGACCCAGTACTTC. Amino acids: CASSPRGRLAGETQYF.

V gene TRBV19 combines with J gene TRBJ1-1; D not resolved. The CDR3 length is 14 residues. Germline-derived CDR1 and CDR2 are LNHDA and SQIVND (reference sequence). The germline V and J ends were trimmed by 3 bases and 3 bases, with 11 bases remaining between them. The DNA for the CDR3 is TGTGCCAGTAGTATTCGGAGAGGAGACACTGAAGCTTTCTTT. Protein sequence: CASSIRRGDTEAFF.

The chain employs TRBV6-2 or TRBV6-3 and TRBJ1-2, with TRBD1 identical over 9 bases. The CDR3 is 13 amino acids. V gave up 5 bases and J gave up 8 bases; unmatched junction bases: 6. Germline-derived CDR1 and CDR2 are MNHEY and SVGEGT. As DNA, the CDR3 is TGTGCCAGCAGTACACAGGGGGCGGGCGGCTACACCTTC. Translating gives CASSTQGAGGYTF.

The J gene is TRBJ2-3, the V gene TRBV5-5; 8 nucleotides align to TRBD2. Trimming cost V 2 bases and J 10 bases; bases outside gene matches: 6. CDR3 length: 13 amino acids. The germline CDR1 and CDR2 sequences are SGHKS and YYEKEE (reference sequence). CDR3 loop: CASSLDSGDPQYF. CDR3 coding DNA: TGTGCCAGCAGCTTAGATAGCGGGGATCCGCAGTATTTT.

The chain recombines TRBV28 with TRBJ2-1, with D maybe TRBD2 (5 bases). The CDR3 sequence is 12 residues long. The germline V and J ends were trimmed by 6 bases and 7 bases, with 10 bases remaining between them. Germline V gene data show CDR1 as MDHEN and CDR2 as SYDVKM. The CDR3 bases are TGTGCCAGCAGCCTGTGGGAGAATGAGCAGTTCTTC. The encoded protein is CASSLWENEQFF.